What follows are 30 T cell receptor beta chains derived from one specimen sequenced in a study of blood T cell repertoires in COVID-19. Here immunoSEQ multiplex PCR was the method, and the copy in TCRdb shows in-frame clones only, minus some. Among approximately 220,000 clones listed, roughly 84% were seen once. The sequencing sample was made of peripheral blood. The receptors were sampled from a man aged 35-49 years with acute or convalescent COVID-19.

The J gene is TRBJ2-7, the V gene TRBV4-1, with 7 bases aligning to TRBD1. V trimming: 2 bases; J trimming: 12 bases; junction bases outside the gene matches: 13. CDR3 length equals 14 residues. CDR1 MGHRA and CDR2 YSYEKL come from the germline V gene. CDR3 DNA sequence: TGCGCCAGCAGCCAACCCGGACAGGCCAGGTTTCGGTACTTC. This translates into CASSQPGQARFRYF.

The rearrangement uses TRBV5-1 and TRBJ1-5; possibly TRBD1 for D (6 bases). Germline values: CDR1 SGHRS, CDR2 YFSETQ. The V gene lost 0 bases and the J gene lost 6 bases, with 13 bases spanning the gap. The length of the CDR3 is 15 residues. The CDR3 protein is CASSLDLTGSQPQHF. CDR3 nucleotide sequence: TGCGCCAGCAGCTTGGATCTAACAGGGAGTCAGCCCCAGCATTTT.

V and J are TRBV4-3 and TRBJ2-1, with TRBD2 identical over 10 bases. The germline V gene has CDR1 LGHNA and CDR2 YSLEER. V trimming: 0 bases; J trimming: 8 bases; junction bases outside the gene matches: 4. This CDR3 spans 15 amino acids. Here the CDR3 reads CASSQDPSGSYEQFF. CDR3 nucleotides: TGCGCCAGCAGCCAAGACCCTAGCGGGAGCTATGAGCAGTTCTTC.

This clone turned up a few times. The chain carries TRBV14 and TRBJ2-5; possible D gene TRBD2, 5 bases. V was pared by 4 bases and J by 4 bases, with 13 bases between. This CDR3 region has 14 residues. Germline V gene sequence: CDR1 SGHDN, CDR2 FVKESK. The CDR3 spells CASSLDWSSETQYF. CDR3 nucleotide sequence: TGTGCCAGCAGCCTGGACTGGAGTTCAGAGACCCAGTACTTC.

CDR3 protein: CASSQTGGNQPQHF. The CDR3 nucleotides are TGTGCCAGCAGTCAGACAGGGGGCAATCAGCCCCAGCATTTT. The genes are TRBV27 and TRBJ1-5; 8 bases are shared with TRBD1. Germline values: CDR1 MNHEY, CDR2 SMNVEV (reference sequence). J gave up 2 bases and V 5 bases, and 2 bases lay outside the gene matches. The CDR3 contains 14 residues.

V and J are TRBV16 and TRBJ1-2; 7 bases line up with TRBD1. With V trimmed by 7 bases and J by 8 bases, 13 bases remained unmatched. This CDR3 is built from 14 residues. Germline loops: CDR1 KGHSY, CDR2 FQNENV. CDR3 loop: CASIQTGTLGGYTF. The CDR3 DNA reads TGTGCCAGCATCCAGACAGGGACCCTTGGCGGCTACACCTTC.

In the case of this clone: No conserved phenylalanine or tryptophan is present at the end of the CDR3, so a read error is the likely explanation. Because the CDR3's place on the DNA is in doubt, the DNA is left out and the CDR3 is given as listed by TCRdb. The chain employs TRBV19 and TRBJ1-2; whether TRBD1, the table's D call, matches the DNA was not checked. Germline V gene lookup returns CDR1 LNHDA and CDR2 SQIVND (reference sequence). The CDR3 has 12 residues if both end residues are counted. CDR3 protein: CASSISTASLTI.

The genes are TRBV12-3 or TRBV12-4 and TRBJ2-3, with no clear D. The V gene lost 5 bases and the J gene lost 4 bases, with 7 bases spanning the gap. The CDR3 runs 12 residues. The CDR3 coding sequence is TGTGCCAGCAGTGCACAAGCAGATACGCAGTATTTT. It yields the protein CASSAQADTQYF.

V usage is TRBV7-9 and J usage is TRBJ1-6, with TRBD1 as a possible D gene (6 bases). This CDR3 has 17 residues. V was clipped by 6 bases and J by 5 bases, with 20 bases between them. Per germline, CDR1 SEHNR and CDR2 FQNEAQ (reference sequence). DNA of the CDR3: TGTGCCAGCAGTCGTATACTAGGGACACTGAATAATTCACCCCTCCACTTT. This sequence encodes CASSRILGTLNNSPLHF.

The chain joins TRBV7-2 to TRBJ2-3, with 12 bases aligning to TRBD2. The CDR3 is 15 residues long. Losses at the gene ends were 5 bases for V and 5 bases for J; bases not matched to a gene: 5. The germline CDR1 and CDR2 sequences are SGHTA and FQGNSA. The CDR3 nucleotides read TGTGCCAGCAGCCCCTTGACTAGCGGGAGAGATACGCAGTATTTT. This codes for CASSPLTSGRDTQYF.

The chain employs TRBV18 and TRBJ2-1; TRBD1 agrees at 11 bases. This CDR3 spans 17 amino acids. The V gene's germline CDR1 is KGHSH and CDR2 LQKENI. V trimming: 2 bases; J trimming: 0 bases; junction bases outside the gene matches: 3. The CDR3 is CASSPGTGGSSYNEQFF. In DNA form, the CDR3 reads TGTGCCAGCTCACCAGGGACAGGGGGTAGCTCCTACAATGAGCAGTTCTTC.

The chain is built from TRBV19 and TRBJ1-4; TRBD1 matches 7 bases. The junction had 10 bases not matched to a gene; V was cut back by 5 bases and J by 7 bases. The V gene's germline CDR1 is LNHDA and CDR2 SQIVND (reference sequence). CDR3 length equals 15 residues. CDR3 nucleotide sequence: TGTGCCAGTAGTGCCCGGCAGGGGGACGGTGAAAAACTGTTTTTT. Translating gives CASSARQGDGEKLFF.

The rearrangement joins TRBV10-3 to TRBJ2-7; 12 positions match TRBD1. Germline V CDR1 and CDR2: ENHRY, SYGVKD. CDR3 length: 16 residues. The V segment lost 6 bases and the J segment 0 bases; nucleotides outside the gene matches: 6. CDR3 amino acids: CAIRAGQGASSYEQYF. The CDR3 region has the DNA TGTGCCATCAGGGCGGGACAGGGGGCGAGCTCCTACGAGCAGTACTTC.

This chain connects TRBV15 to TRBJ1-2; possibly TRBD1 for D (5 bases). V was pared by 3 bases and J by 6 bases, with 17 bases between. CDR3 length equals 15 residues. CDR1 is LNHNV, CDR2 YYDKDF, per germline (reference sequence). The CDR3 region has the DNA TGTGCCACCAGCAGCCAGGGTTTCCTCTGGGATGGCTACACCTTC. This codes for CATSSQGFLWDGYTF.

The genes are TRBV5-1 and TRBJ2-2; 15 positions match TRBD2. CDR1 is SGHRS, CDR2 YFSETQ, per germline. Germline trimming cut 4 bases from V and 8 bases from J; bases unmatched to any gene: 6. This CDR3 has 16 residues. The CDR3 sequence: CASSGGTSGRSGELFF. In DNA form, the CDR3 reads TGCGCCAGCAGCGGCGGGACTAGCGGGAGGAGTGGGGAGCTGTTTTTT.

The chain carries TRBV5-1 and TRBJ2-7; 10 nucleotides align to TRBD2. The CDR3 runs 16 residues. CDR1 and CDR2 from the germline V gene are SGHRS and YFSETQ. The junction had 7 bases not matched to a gene; V was cut back by 0 bases and J by 4 bases. The CDR3 region has the DNA TGCGCCAGCAGCTTGGATACTAGCGGGGCCCGGTACGAGCAGTACTTC. This codes for CASSLDTSGARYEQYF.

This chain uses TRBV4-3 with TRBJ1-1; D is unclear. The ends were cut back, 0 bases at V and 5 bases at J, with 16 bases in the middle. This CDR3 has 16 amino acids. The germline V gene has CDR1 LGHNA and CDR2 YSLEER. In nucleotides, the CDR3 is TGCGCCAGCAGCCAAGATCGGACTTGGTCCGGAACTGAAGCTTTCTTT. It translates to CASSQDRTWSGTEAFF.

In nucleotides, the CDR3 is TGTGCCAGCTCACCACGGCGGGCAGGGGAGGGCTACACCTTC. Protein product: CASSPRRAGEGYTF. The chain employs TRBV18 and TRBJ1-2; possible D gene TRBD1, 6 bases. Trimming took off 1 base at V and 8 bases at J, with 14 bases between the two ends. The germline CDR1 and CDR2 sequences are KGHSH and LQKENI. The CDR3 totals 14 residues.

This sequence joins TRBV30 and TRBJ1-1; D not resolved. CDR1 is GTSNPN and CDR2 is SVGIG in the germline V gene (reference sequence). CDR3 length: 13 residues. Trimming removed 2 bases from V and 3 bases from J, with 10 bases in between. CDR3 sequence: CAWSTTEYTEAFF. The CDR3 nucleotides read TGTGCCTGGAGTACAACAGAATACACTGAAGCTTTCTTT.

This rearrangement joins TRBV29-1 to TRBJ1-2; 9 bases map to TRBD1. This CDR3 contains 12 residues. Germline values: CDR1 SQVTM, CDR2 ANQGSEA. The J segment lost 7 bases and the V segment lost 6 bases, leaving 6 bases of the junction unmatched. The CDR3 protein is CSVRDRVFGYTF. For the CDR3, the DNA is TGCAGCGTCAGGGACAGGGTGTTTGGCTACACCTTC.

The chain joins TRBV4-1 to TRBJ1-1; 10 bases align to TRBD1. The V gene's germline CDR1 is MGHRA and CDR2 YSYEKL. This CDR3 region has 17 residues. The V segment lost 0 bases and the J segment 4 bases; nucleotides outside the gene matches: 8. CDR3 amino acids: CASSQEGQGIGSTEAFF. CDR3 coding DNA: TGCGCCAGCAGCCAAGAGGGACAGGGGATAGGGAGCACTGAAGCTTTCTTT.

The rearrangement uses TRBV15 and TRBJ1-2; D remains unclear. Trimming stripped 0 bases from V and 8 bases from J, with 19 bases between. CDR1 is LNHNV, CDR2 YYDKDF, per germline (reference sequence). The CDR3 runs 16 residues. The CDR3 nucleotides read TGTGCCACCAGCAGAGATATGCGGGCAGCCTCGTCAGGCTACACCTTC. Translated: CATSRDMRAASSGYTF.

The chain couples TRBV7-2 to TRBJ2-7, with 13 bases matching TRBD2. Trimming cost V 8 bases and J 6 bases; bases outside gene matches: 13. The germline gives CDR1 SGHTA, CDR2 FQGNSA. The CDR3 has 16 amino acids. The CDR3 protein is CASGEGLAGRGREQYF. In DNA, the CDR3 is TGTGCCAGCGGAGAGGGACTAGCGGGAAGGGGTCGCGAGCAGTACTTC.

The chain employs TRBV29-1 and TRBJ2-7, with TRBD1 matching 8 bases. This CDR3 is built from 12 residues. V was pared by 6 bases and J by 1 base, with 2 bases of the junction left unmatched. CDR1 is SQVTM, CDR2 ANQGSEA, per germline. CDR3 loop: CSVQGASYEQYF. The CDR3, as DNA: TGCAGCGTCCAGGGGGCTTCCTACGAGCAGTACTTC.

The rearrangement uses TRBV5-4 and TRBJ2-7; D is ambiguous. Trimming stripped 1 base from V and 6 bases from J, with 8 bases between. The germline V gene encodes CDR1 SGHNT and CDR2 YYREEE (reference sequence). This CDR3 has 12 residues. This chain's CDR3 is CASSLRGTEQYF. The CDR3 DNA sequence: TGTGCCAGCAGCTTGCGAGGTACCGAGCAGTACTTC.

The genes are TRBV7-9 and TRBJ2-7, with a possible D match to TRBD1 (6 bases). The germline V gene encodes CDR1 SEHNR and CDR2 FQNEAQ (reference sequence). The CDR3 is 15 amino acids. Trimming removed 4 bases at V and 4 bases at J, with 17 bases between. In DNA form, the CDR3 reads TGTGCCAGCAGCTCTCGGGCCCAGGGGCCGTACGAGCAGTACTTC. Protein: CASSSRAQGPYEQYF.

V gene TRBV7-6 combines with J gene TRBJ1-4; D remains ambiguous. The germline CDR1 and CDR2 sequences are SGHVS and FNYEAQ. V was clipped by 2 bases and J by 5 bases, with 18 bases between them. The CDR3 spans 17 residues. This chain's CDR3 is CASSLLRTSWRNEKLFF. The CDR3 DNA reads TGTGCCAGCAGCTTACTTAGGACTTCTTGGAGGAATGAAAAACTGTTTTTT.

This chain joins TRBV7-2 and TRBJ2-1; TRBD2 is a possible D gene (5 bases). V gave up 5 bases and J gave up 7 bases, with 18 bases separating them. This CDR3 has 15 amino acids. CDR1 is SGHTA and CDR2 is FQGNSA in the germline V gene. CDR3 nucleotide sequence: TGTGCCAGCAGCCCACGGGAAAATGTTGGGAATGAGCAGTTCTTC. Residues: CASSPRENVGNEQFF.

This chain joins TRBV12-5 and TRBJ1-1; 8 bases map to TRBD1. The germline V gene encodes CDR1 LGHNT and CDR2 FRNRAP. Germline trimming cut 5 bases from V and 0 bases from J; bases unmatched to any gene: 5. The CDR3 covers 15 residues. The CDR3 region is CASGQGQVMNTEAFF. DNA of the CDR3: TGTGCTAGTGGTCAGGGACAGGTAATGAACACTGAAGCTTTCTTT.

This chain uses TRBV14 with TRBJ1-1; TRBD1 might be the D (5 bases). CDR3 length equals 16 residues. Germline CDR1 SGHDN, CDR2 FVKESK. Trimming removed 2 bases at V and 1 base at J, with 14 bases between. The CDR3 sequence is CASSQQGVKRNTEAFF. For the CDR3, the DNA is TGTGCCAGCAGCCAACAGGGTGTAAAAAGGAACACTGAAGCTTTCTTT.